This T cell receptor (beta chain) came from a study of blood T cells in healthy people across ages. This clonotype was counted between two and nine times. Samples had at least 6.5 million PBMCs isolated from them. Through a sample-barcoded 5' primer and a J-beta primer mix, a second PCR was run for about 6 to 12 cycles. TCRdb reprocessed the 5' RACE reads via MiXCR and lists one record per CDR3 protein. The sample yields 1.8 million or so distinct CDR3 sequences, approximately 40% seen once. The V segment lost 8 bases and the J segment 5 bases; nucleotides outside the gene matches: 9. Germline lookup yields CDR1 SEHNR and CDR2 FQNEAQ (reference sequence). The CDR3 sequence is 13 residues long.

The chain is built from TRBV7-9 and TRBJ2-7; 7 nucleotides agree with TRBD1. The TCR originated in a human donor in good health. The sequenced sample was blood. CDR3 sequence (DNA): TGTGCCAGCGAACCGCCGACAGGGAACGAGCAGTACTTC. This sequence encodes CASEPPTGNEQYF.